A single T cell receptor (beta chain) is shown here with its context. Its antigen remains unknown. Via 5' RACE with UMI labels, TRB cDNA libraries were prepared. TCRdb reanalyzed the 5' RACE reads, giving one entry per CDR3 protein sequence and no DNA. The sample table includes 120,000 to 150,000 distinct CDR3 sequences. This sample was taken from a study of CXCR3-negative and CXCR3-positive naive CD8 T cells. Study summary: Per library, roughly 1.4 +/- 0.3 million reads; some 140 million TRB reads overall.

In germline, CDR1 is SGHRS, CDR2 YFSETQ. This CDR3 is built from 13 residues. Study-wide results and caveats: Memory cells diverged, while naive CXCR3-positive and CXCR3-negative cells had similar TRBV-TRBJ usage. Naive cells positive for CXCR3 carried more hydrophobic TRB CDR3s than CXCR3-negative ones. Much lower diversity was found in memory CD8+ cells, while both naive subsets had comparably high diversity.

Triplicate sorting captured around 300,000 cells each from every CD8+ T cell subset. The V and J genes are TRBV5-1 and TRBJ2-7. This TCR came from a human donor in good health. Some clones in this sample may be carry-over from other donors' samples. The sample consisted of naive CXCR3+ CD8+ T cells from blood. Sample subset: CD45RO-CCR7+CD27+CD95- naive CD8+ T cells expressing CXCR3 (TNR3+). The CDR3 loop is CASSTGYYLEQYF.